This T cell receptor beta chain is from a study of tumor-infiltrating lymphocytes in primary liver carcinoma. Study-level information: Sample yields, roughly 3.5 to 7.13 million productive TCRbeta reads, were similar across the tissue types. Study-wide findings and caveats: Tumor-blood pairs (like tumor-adjacent pairs) overlapped less than tumor region pairs did.

The investigators made TCR beta cDNA from 500 ng total RNA, using a constant-region primer. Amplification in three nested multiplex PCR rounds with slightly modified ARM-PCR gave rise to TCR beta libraries. Amplification in the first two PCR rounds was performed using TRBV1-TRBV30 forward primers and a C-beta reverse primer for roughly 9 cycles each. TCRdb re-called the multiplex PCR reads with MiXCR, one entry per CDR3 protein. This sample has about 350,000 distinct CDR3 sequences; 65% occur once, and the top ten carry 5% to 6.5%. CDR3 length equals 12 residues. Germline CDR1 is MDHEN and CDR2 is SYDVKM. About this clonotype: Its specificity is unknown. The junction shows a germline mismatch at one end, possibly a read error.

Alongside blood RNA obtained from unsorted whole blood, germline DNA was also extracted. Sampling before surgery obtained 4 to 5 milliliters of peripheral blood. The chain couples TRBV28 to TRBJ2-3; D uncertain. Specimen: peripheral blood. The receptor's source is a man aged 40-50 years with primary liver carcinoma and hepatitis B virus infection. The CDR3 sequence is CAISFSGNTQYF. In DNA, the CDR3 is TGTGCCATCAGTTTCTCTGGCAATACGCAGTATTTT. The full variable domain, in which reference TRBV28 and TRBJ2-3 provide the parts outside the CDR3, is DVKVTQSSRYLVKRTGEKVFLECVQDMDHENMFWYRQDPGLGLRLIYFSYDVKMKEKGDIPEGYSVSREKKERFSLILESASTNQTSMYLCAISFSGNTQYFGPGTRLTVL.